This T cell receptor beta chain originates from a study of a mutant IDH1 vaccine in newly diagnosed glioma. This CDR3 is built from 13 residues. The ends were cut back, 5 bases at V and 5 bases at J, with 10 bases in the middle. The germline V gene encodes CDR1 SGHNT and CDR2 YENEEA. The sample's time point: baseline, week 1 (first vaccination visit). Noted treatment: pre-vaccination baseline after standard-of-care therapy. Sequenced by immunoSEQ multiplex PCR; TCRdb stores in-frame clones only, minus some. The repertoire holds 30,000 to 40,000 clones, roughly three quarters seen once, with just over 9% in the top ten.

The sequence derives from a man aged 40-49 years with glioma. Some clones in this sample may be carry-over from other donors' samples. Sequences were derived from PBMCs, sampled from a glioma patient treated with radiotherapy, temozolomide or both. The J gene is TRBJ2-1, the V gene TRBV11-3; possibly TRBD1 for D (6 bases). The CDR3 region has the DNA TGTGCCAGCAGCAGCAGACAGGACAATGAGCAGTTCTTC. Its protein product is CASSSRQDNEQFF.